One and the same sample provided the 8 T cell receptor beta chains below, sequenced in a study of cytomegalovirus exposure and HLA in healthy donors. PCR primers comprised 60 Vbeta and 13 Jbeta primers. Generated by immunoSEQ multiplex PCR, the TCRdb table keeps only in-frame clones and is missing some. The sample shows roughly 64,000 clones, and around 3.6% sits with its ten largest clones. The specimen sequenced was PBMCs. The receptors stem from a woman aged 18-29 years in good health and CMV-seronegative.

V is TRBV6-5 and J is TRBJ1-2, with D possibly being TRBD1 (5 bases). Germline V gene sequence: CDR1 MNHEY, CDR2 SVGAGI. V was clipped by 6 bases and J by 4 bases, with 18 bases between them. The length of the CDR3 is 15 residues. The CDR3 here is CASSDDIQGSYGYTF. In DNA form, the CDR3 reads TGTGCCAGCAGCGACGATATCCAGGGTTCCTATGGCTACACCTTC.

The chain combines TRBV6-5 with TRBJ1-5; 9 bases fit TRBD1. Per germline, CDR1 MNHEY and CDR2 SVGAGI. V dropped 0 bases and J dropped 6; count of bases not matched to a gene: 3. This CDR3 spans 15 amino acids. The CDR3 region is CASSYSGQGGQPQHF. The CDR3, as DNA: TGTGCCAGCAGTTACTCGGGACAGGGAGGTCAGCCCCAGCATTTT.

CDR3 nucleotides: TGTGCCAGCAGGAAAGGACAGGGAGTCCTTGAAGCTTTCTTT. Translating gives CASRKGQGVLEAFF. The chain joins TRBV6-1 to TRBJ1-1; 8 nucleotides line up with TRBD1. The junction had 10 bases not matched to a gene; V was cut back by 6 bases and J by 7 bases. CDR3 length: 14 residues. CDR1 is MNHNS, CDR2 SASEGT, per germline.

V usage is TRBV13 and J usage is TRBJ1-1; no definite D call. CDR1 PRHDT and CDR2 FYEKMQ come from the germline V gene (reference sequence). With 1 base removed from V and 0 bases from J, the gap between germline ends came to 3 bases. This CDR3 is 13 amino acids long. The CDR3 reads CASSLAVNTEAFF. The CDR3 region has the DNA TGTGCCAGCAGCTTAGCAGTGAACACTGAAGCTTTCTTT.

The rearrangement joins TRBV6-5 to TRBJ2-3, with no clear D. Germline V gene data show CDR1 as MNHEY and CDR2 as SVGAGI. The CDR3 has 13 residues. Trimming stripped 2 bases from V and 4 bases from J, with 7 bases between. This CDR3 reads CASSYDEADTQYF. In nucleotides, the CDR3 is TGTGCCAGCAGTTACGACGAGGCAGATACGCAGTATTTT.

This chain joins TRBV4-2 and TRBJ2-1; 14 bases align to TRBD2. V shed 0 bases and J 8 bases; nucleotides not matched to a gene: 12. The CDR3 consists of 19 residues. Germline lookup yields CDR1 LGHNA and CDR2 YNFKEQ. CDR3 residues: CASSQESGVGLAGGDEQFF. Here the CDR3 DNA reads TGTGCCAGCAGCCAAGAATCGGGGGTCGGACTAGCGGGGGGCGATGAGCAGTTCTTC.

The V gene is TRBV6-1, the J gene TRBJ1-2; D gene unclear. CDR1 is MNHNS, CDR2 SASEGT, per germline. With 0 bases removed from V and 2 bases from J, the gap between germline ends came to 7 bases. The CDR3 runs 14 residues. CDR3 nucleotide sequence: TGTGCCAGCAGTGAAGCGGTCCAGAACTATGGCTACACCTTC. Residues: CASSEAVQNYGYTF.

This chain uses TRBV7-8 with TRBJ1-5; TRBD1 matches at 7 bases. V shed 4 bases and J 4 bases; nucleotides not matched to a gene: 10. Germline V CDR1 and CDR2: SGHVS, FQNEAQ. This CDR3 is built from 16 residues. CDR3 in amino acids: CASSSTTGIGNQPQHF. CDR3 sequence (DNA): TGTGCCAGCAGCTCCACGACAGGGATCGGTAATCAGCCCCAGCATTTT.